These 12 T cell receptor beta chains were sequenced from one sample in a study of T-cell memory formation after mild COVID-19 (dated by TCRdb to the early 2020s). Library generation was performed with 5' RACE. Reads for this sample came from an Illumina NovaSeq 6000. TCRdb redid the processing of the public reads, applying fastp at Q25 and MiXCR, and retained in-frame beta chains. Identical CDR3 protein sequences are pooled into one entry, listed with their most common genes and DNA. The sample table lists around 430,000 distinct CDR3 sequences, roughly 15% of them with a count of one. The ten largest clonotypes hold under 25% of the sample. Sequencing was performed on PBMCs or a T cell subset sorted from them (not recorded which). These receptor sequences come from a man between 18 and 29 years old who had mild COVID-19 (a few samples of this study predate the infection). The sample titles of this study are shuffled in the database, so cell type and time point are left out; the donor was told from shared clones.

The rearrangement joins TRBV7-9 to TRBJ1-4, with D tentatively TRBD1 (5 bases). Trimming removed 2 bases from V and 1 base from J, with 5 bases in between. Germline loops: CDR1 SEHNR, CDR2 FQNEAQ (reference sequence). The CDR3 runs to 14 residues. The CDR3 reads CASSLQGTNEKLFF. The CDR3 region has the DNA TGTGCCAGCAGCTTACAGGGAACTAATGAAAAACTGTTTTTT.

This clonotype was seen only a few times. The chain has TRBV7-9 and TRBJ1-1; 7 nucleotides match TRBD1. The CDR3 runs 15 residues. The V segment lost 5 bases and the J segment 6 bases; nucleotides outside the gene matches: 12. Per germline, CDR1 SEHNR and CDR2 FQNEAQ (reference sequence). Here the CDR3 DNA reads TGTGCCAGCAGCCCCCGGGACAGTACGGTCGCTGAAGCTTTCTTT. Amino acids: CASSPRDSTVAEAFF. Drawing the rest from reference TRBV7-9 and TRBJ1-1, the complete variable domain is DTGVSQNPRHKITKRGQNVTFRCDPISEHNRLYWYRQTLGQGPEFLTYFQNEAQLEKSRLLSDRFSAERPKGSFSTLEIQRTEQGDSAMYLCASSPRDSTVAEAFFGQGTRLTVV.

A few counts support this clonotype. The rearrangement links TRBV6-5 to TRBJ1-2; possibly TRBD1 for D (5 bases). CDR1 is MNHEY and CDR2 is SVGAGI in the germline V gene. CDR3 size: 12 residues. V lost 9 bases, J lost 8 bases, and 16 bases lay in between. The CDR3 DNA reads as TGTGCCAGTGGGGTCCAGGGTTGGGGCTACACCTTC. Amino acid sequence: CASGVQGWGYTF.

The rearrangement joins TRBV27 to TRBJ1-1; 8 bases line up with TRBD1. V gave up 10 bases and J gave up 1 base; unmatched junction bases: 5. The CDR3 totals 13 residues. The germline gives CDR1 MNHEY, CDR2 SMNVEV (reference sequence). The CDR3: CATRDRRNTEAFF. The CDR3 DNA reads TGTGCCACCCGGGACAGGAGGAACACTGAAGCTTTCTTT.

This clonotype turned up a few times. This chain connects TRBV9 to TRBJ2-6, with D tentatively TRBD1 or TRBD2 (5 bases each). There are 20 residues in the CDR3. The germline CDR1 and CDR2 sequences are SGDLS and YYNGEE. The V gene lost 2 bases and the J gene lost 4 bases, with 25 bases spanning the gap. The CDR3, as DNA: TGTGCCAGCAGCGTGAATAGGGACCGCCCTTTAATATCAGGGGCCAACGTCCTGACTTTC. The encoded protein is CASSVNRDRPLISGANVLTF.

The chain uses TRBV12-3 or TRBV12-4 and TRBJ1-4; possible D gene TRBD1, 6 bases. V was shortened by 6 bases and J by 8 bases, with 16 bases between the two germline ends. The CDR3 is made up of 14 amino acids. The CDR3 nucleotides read TGTGCCAGCAGAACAGGGTTTTATGGAGAAAAACTGTTTTTT. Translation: CASRTGFYGEKLFF.

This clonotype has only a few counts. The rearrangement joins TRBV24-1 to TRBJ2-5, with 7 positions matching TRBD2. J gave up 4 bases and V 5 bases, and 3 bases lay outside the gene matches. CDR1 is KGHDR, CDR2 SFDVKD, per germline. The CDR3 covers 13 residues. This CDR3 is CATSAPGGETQYF. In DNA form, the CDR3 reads TGTGCCACCAGTGCCCCGGGAGGAGAGACCCAGTACTTC.

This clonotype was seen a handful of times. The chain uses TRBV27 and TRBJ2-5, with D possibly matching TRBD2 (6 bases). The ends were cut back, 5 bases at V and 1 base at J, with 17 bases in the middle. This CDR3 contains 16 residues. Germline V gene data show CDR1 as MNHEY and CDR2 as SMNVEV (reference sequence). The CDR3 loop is CASSPVAGRSQETQYF. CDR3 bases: TGTGCCAGCAGTCCCGTTGCGGGACGATCCCAAGAGACCCAGTACTTC.

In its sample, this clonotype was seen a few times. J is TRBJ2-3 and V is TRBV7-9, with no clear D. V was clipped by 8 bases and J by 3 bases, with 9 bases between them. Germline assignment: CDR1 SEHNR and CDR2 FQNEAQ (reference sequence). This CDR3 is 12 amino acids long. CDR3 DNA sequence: TGTGCCAGCGCGAAGGAGACAGATACGCAGTATTTT. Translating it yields CASAKETDTQYF.

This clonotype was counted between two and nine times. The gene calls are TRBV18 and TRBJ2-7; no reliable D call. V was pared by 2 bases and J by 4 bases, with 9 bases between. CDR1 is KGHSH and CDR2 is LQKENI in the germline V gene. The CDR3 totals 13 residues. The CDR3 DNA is TGTGCCAGCTCACCAACAGCACAGTACGAGCAGTACGTC. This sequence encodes CASSPTAQYEQYV.

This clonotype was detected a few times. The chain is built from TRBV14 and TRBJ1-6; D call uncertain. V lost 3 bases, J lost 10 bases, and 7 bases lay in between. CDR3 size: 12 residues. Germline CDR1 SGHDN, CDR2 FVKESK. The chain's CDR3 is CASSQGSSPLHF. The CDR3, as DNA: TGTGCCAGCAGCCAGGGATCCTCACCCCTCCACTTT.

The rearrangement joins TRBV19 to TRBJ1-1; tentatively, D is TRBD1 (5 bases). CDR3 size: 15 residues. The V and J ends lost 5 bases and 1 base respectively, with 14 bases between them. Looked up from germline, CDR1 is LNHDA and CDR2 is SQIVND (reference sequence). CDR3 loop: CASSPSDSGNTEAFF. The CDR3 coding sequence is TGTGCCAGTAGTCCCTCAGACAGCGGGAACACTGAAGCTTTCTTT.